Listed below are T cell receptor beta chains from one sample, sequenced in a study of T cell responses to AZD1222 COVID-19 vaccine. The assay was immunoSEQ multiplex PCR, and TCRdb's table has in-frame clones only and misses some. The profile covers about 50,000 clones, with 75% to 90% appearing a single time and about 21% taken by the ten largest. This specimen consisted of peripheral blood, obtained on day 0 of MenACWY control vaccination. These receptors came from an adult in good health. Each CDR3 is given with its conserved first and last residue. D genes are given only for firm matches. The size entry is marked missing in some rows and otherwise reads once, few, many or a size class.

clone size	D gene	V gene	J gene	CDR3 DNA	CDR3 protein
.	.	TRBV5-4	TRBJ1-3	TGTGCCAGCAGCCCGGGACGACAGCTCTCTGGAAACACCATATATTTT	CASSPGRQLSGNTIYF
.	TRBD1	TRBV5-4	TRBJ1-6	TGTGCCAGCAGCTTGGACAGGGGCAATTCACCCCTCCACTTT	CASSLDRGNSPLHF
.	TRBD2	TRBV18	TRBJ2-1	TGTGCCAGCTCACCAATGGCGGGAGTGGGGGGTGAGCAGTTCTTC	CASSPMAGVGGEQFF
.	TRBD2	TRBV4-3	TRBJ2-7	TGCGCCAGCAGCCAAGATGGACTAGCGGCATCCTACGAGCAGTACTTC	CASSQDGLAASYEQYF
few	.	TRBV2	TRBJ2-7	TGTGCCAGCAGGGAAACACCTACCTACGAGCAGTACTTC	CASRETPTYEQYF
.	.	TRBV6-5	TRBJ2-2	TGTGCCAGCAGGGGACTCCCAAACACCGGGGAGCTGTTTTTT	CASRGLPNTGELFF
once	.	TRBV18	TRBJ2-2	TGTGCCAGCTCTCAAACCACGAACACCGGGGAGCTGTTTTTT	CASSQTTNTGELFF
.	.	TRBV3-1/TRBV3-2	TRBJ2-7	TGTGCCAGCAGCCAAGAGGGCAGGGGCGAGCAGTACTTC	CASSQEGRGEQYF
.	.	TRBV4-3	TRBJ1-1	TGCGCCAGCAGCCAAGATTGGGGGGATACTGAAGCTTTCTTT	CASSQDWGDTEAFF
.	.	TRBV9	TRBJ2-2	TGTGCCAGCAGCCTCCGATCTACAGGGTCGGGCACCGGGGAGCTGTTTTTT	CASSLRSTGSGTGELFF
.	TRBD2	TRBV13	TRBJ2-7	TGTGCCAGCAGCTTCGGACTAGCGGAGACAGCCTACGAGCAGTACTTC	CASSFGLAETAYEQYF
.	.	TRBV3-1/TRBV3-2	TRBJ1-5	TGTGCCAGCAGCTCCTCCGGTCTCAGCCGGCAGCCCCAGCATTTT	CASSSSGLSRQPQHF
.	TRBD1	TRBV5-1	TRBJ1-1	TGCGCCAGCAGCTTACCGACAGGGGCGAACACTGAAGCTTTCTTT	CASSLPTGANTEAFF
.	.	TRBV11-2	TRBJ2-7	TGTGCCAGCAGCTTAGGTGCTAGCGACGAGCAGTACTTC	CASSLGASDEQYF
.	TRBD2	TRBV24-1	TRBJ2-3	TGTGCCACCAGTGATTTGAGGGAACACGTTAGCGGGGTCGCAGATACGCAGTATTTT	CATSDLREHVSGVADTQYF
.	.	TRBV7-8	TRBJ2-5	TGTGCCAGCAGCTTAGAAAGGACCCCGGAGGGAGAGACCCAGTACTTC	CASSLERTPEGETQYF
.	.	TRBV6-5	TRBJ2-5	TGTGCCAGCGTTTGGGCAGGACAAGAGACCCAGTACTTC	CASVWAGQETQYF
.	TRBD1	TRBV28	TRBJ2-1	TGTGCCAGCAGCGTACAGGGGGCGCGTAGAGATGAGCAGTTCTTC	CASSVQGARRDEQFF
.	.	TRBV30	TRBJ2-7	TGTGCCTGGCAAACGGGACAAGCCTACGAGCAGTACTTC	CAWQTGQAYEQYF
once	TRBD1	TRBV18	TRBJ2-7	TGTGCCAGCTCACCAGTCGACAGGGGATACGAGCAGTACTTC	CASSPVDRGYEQYF
.	.	TRBV7-9	TRBJ2-7	TGTGCCAGCAGCATGGGGTCAGGCGAGCAGTACTTC	CASSMGSGEQYF
.	.	TRBV7-2	TRBJ1-2	TGTGCCAGCAGCCGCGACGCTGCAGGGCGGATAGGAGGCTACACCTTC	CASSRDAAGRIGGYTF
few	TRBD2	TRBV6-4	TRBJ2-3	TGTGCCAGCAGTGCCGGACTAGCGGGAGGGAGCACAGATACGCAGTATTTT	CASSAGLAGGSTDTQYF
.	TRBD1	TRBV28	TRBJ1-2	TGTGCCAGCAGCGTACCGACAGGGGATCACTATGGCTACACCTTC	CASSVPTGDHYGYTF
few	TRBD1	TRBV5-5	TRBJ2-7	TGTGCCAGCAGCTTGGTGGTCACAGGGGGAGACGAGCAGTACTTC	CASSLVVTGGDEQYF
.	TRBD2	TRBV4-1	TRBJ2-7	TGCGCCAGCAGCCGGACTAGTCGGTCCCACGAGCAGTACTTC	CASSRTSRSHEQYF
.	TRBD1	TRBV19	TRBJ1-1	TGTGCCAGTAGTAACACAGGGGGCGCCCCTGAAGCTTTCTTT	CASSNTGGAPEAFF
.	.	TRBV28	TRBJ2-5	TGTGCCAGCAGTCCACTGAGGGGAGTCCAAGAGACCCAGTACTTC	CASSPLRGVQETQYF
once	TRBD2	TRBV30	TRBJ2-7	TGTGCCTGGTCGGCGGGAGGGGGATTCTACGAGCAGTACTTC	CAWSAGGGFYEQYF
once	TRBD2	TRBV10-3	TRBJ2-1	TGTGCCATCAGTGACCCGGGGCTAGCGGGGAACAATGAGCAGTTCTTC	CAISDPGLAGNNEQFF
.	.	TRBV18	TRBJ1-1	TGTGCCAGCTCACTTACAGGCACTGAAGCTTTCTTT	CASSLTGTEAFF
.	.	TRBV13	TRBJ1-1	TGTGCCAGCAGGTTTGGGGATTTCACTGAAGCTTTCTTT	CASRFGDFTEAFF
.	TRBD1	TRBV7-9	TRBJ1-2	TGTGCCAGCAGCCCCGCGGGGACAGGGTTTGGCTACACCTTC	CASSPAGTGFGYTF
.	.	TRBV5-1	TRBJ2-7	TGCGCCAGCAGCTTCGGGGGAGACGAGCAGTACTTC	CASSFGGDEQYF
.	.	TRBV11-2	TRBJ1-3	TGTGCCAGCAGCTTAGATTGGGTGATCTCTGGAAACACCATATATTTT	CASSLDWVISGNTIYF
.	.	TRBV6-6	TRBJ2-7	TGTGCCAGCAGTTACTCGGAGACTAGTAACCCCTACGAGCAGTACTTC	CASSYSETSNPYEQYF
.	TRBD2	TRBV5-1	TRBJ2-2	TGCGCCAGCAGCTCGACTAGCGGGATGAACACCGGGGAGCTGTTTTTT	CASSSTSGMNTGELFF
.	TRBD1	TRBV28	TRBJ1-3	TGTGCCAGCAGTAGAATCCCGGGGACAGGGGGCAACACCATATATTTT	CASSRIPGTGGNTIYF
.	.	TRBV29-1	TRBJ2-3	TGCAGCGTAGTGAAGGGAGATACCACAGATACGCAGTATTTT	CSVVKGDTTDTQYF
.	.	TRBV2	TRBJ1-3	TGTGCCAGCAGTATAAGGGCTGGAAACACCATATATTTT	CASSIRAGNTIYF
.	TRBD1	TRBV7-8	TRBJ1-1	TGTGCCAGCAGCATAACAGGGGCGAACACTGAAGCTTTCTTT	CASSITGANTEAFF